The T cell receptor (beta chain) described here comes from a study of blood T cell repertoires in COVID-19. This CDR3 is built from 15 residues. Germline loops: CDR1 LGHNA, CDR2 YNFKEQ. The V gene lost 0 bases and the J gene lost 6 bases, with 14 bases spanning the gap. TCRdb keeps only in-frame clones here, not all; method: immunoSEQ multiplex PCR. The sample consists of 150,000 to 200,000 clones, roughly 87% of them appearing once. The TCR originated in a woman aged 55-75 years who had recovered from COVID-19. Sequencing was performed on peripheral blood. This sequence joins TRBV4-2 and TRBJ2-5; D is possibly TRBD2 (5 bases). The CDR3 sequence is CASSQDPLEEKTQYF. The CDR3 coding sequence is TGTGCCAGCAGCCAAGATCCACTAGAGGAAAAGACCCAGTACTTC.